Listed below are T cell receptor beta chains from one sample, sequenced in a study of identical twins. TCRdb redid the calling of the 5' RACE reads with MiXCR, one entry per CDR3 protein. The sample consists of 600,000 to 850,000 distinct CDR3 sequences, 15% to 20% of them appearing once. These same data were also listed under a study on T cells expressing NK-cell markers.

What was sequenced was PBMCs. The receptors derive from a woman in her late teens or twenties in good health. The CDR3 runs from the conserved cysteine through the conserved F or W. The D gene is left open where the match is weak. The size of a clone is reported for some rows only, either as once, few or many, or as a class for expanded clones.

V gene	clone size	D gene	J gene	CDR3 DNA	CDR3 protein
TRBV29-1	few	.	TRBJ1-3	TGCAGCTACGGGGCTGGAAACACCATATATTTT	CSYGAGNTIYF
TRBV7-2	.	.	TRBJ2-5	TGTGCCAGCAGTCGAGGGACGCCATCCGAGACCCAGTACTTC	CASSRGTPSETQYF
TRBV20-1	.	TRBD1	TRBJ2-6	TGCAGTGCTAGTGGGGCTGGGGGACAGGGATCCTCTGGGGCCAACGTCCTGACTTTC	CSASGAGGQGSSGANVLTF
TRBV20-1	many	.	TRBJ2-7	TGCAGTGTTCAGGGGATTTCGTACGAGCAGTACTTC	CSVQGISYEQYF
TRBV10-2	.	.	TRBJ2-7	TGCGCCAGCAGTGTGCCGGATACGGGAATCCACGAGCAGTACTTC	CASSVPDTGIHEQYF
TRBV7-8	few	.	TRBJ1-5	TGTGCCAGCAGCTTAGAGTCCGGATATCAGCCCCAGCATTTT	CASSLESGYQPQHF
TRBV6-5	few	.	TRBJ1-6	TGTGCCAGCAGTTACTCTCCGGGTCCTCGAGGCAACTCACCCCTCCACTTT	CASSYSPGPRGNSPLHF
TRBV15	.	.	TRBJ2-7	TGTGCCACCAGCAGAGATCTAAATTACGAGCAGTACTTC	CATSRDLNYEQYF
TRBV10-3	.	.	TRBJ2-7	TGTGCCATCAGTGGGGCCAGGGTAGTTTCCTACGAGCAGTACTTC	CAISGARVVSYEQYF
TRBV10-3	.	TRBD1	TRBJ1-2	TGTGCCATCAGTGTATCAGGGGGAGATGATGGCTACACCTTC	CAISVSGGDDGYTF
TRBV6-1	few	.	TRBJ2-1	TGTGCCAGCAGTGACGCCCACAACAATGAGCAGTTCTTC	CASSDAHNNEQFF
TRBV10-3	many	.	TRBJ2-7	TGTGCCATCAGTCCTGGGGGCAGCTACGAGCAGTACTTC	CAISPGGSYEQYF
TRBV5-1	.	.	TRBJ2-7	TGCGCCAGCAGCTTGGTAACGGGGCCGGCCTACGAGCAGTACTTC	CASSLVTGPAYEQYF
TRBV12-3/TRBV12-4	few	.	TRBJ2-7	TGTGCCAGCAGTTTAGTCGGCAGGGTTTACGAGCAGTACTTC	CASSLVGRVYEQYF
TRBV20-1	few	.	TRBJ2-7	TGCAGTGCTAGAGGGGTGGGAGCGGTATACGAGCAGTACTTC	CSARGVGAVYEQYF
TRBV3-1	.	.	TRBJ2-3	TGTGCCAGCAGCCAAGATGCAGGATCAGATACGCAGTATTTT	CASSQDAGSDTQYF
TRBV5-8	few	TRBD1	TRBJ1-4	TGTGCCAGCAGCCGCATCTTGGGACAGCCTAATGAAAAACTGTTTTTT	CASSRILGQPNEKLFF
TRBV12-3/TRBV12-4	.	.	TRBJ2-5	TGTGCCAGCAGTTTGATGTCGGGCCGCCAAGAGACCCAGTACTTC	CASSLMSGRQETQYF
TRBV20-1	.	.	TRBJ1-2	TGCAGTGCTAGAGATCCGGGGGCAGATGGCTACACCTTC	CSARDPGADGYTF
TRBV6-2/TRBV6-3	few	.	TRBJ2-1	TGTGCCAGCGGAGACAGGTTATCCTACAATGAGCAGTTCTTC	CASGDRLSYNEQFF
TRBV20-1	.	.	TRBJ2-1	TGCAGTGCTACTAGTCGGGCCGGTGAGCAGTTCTTC	CSATSRAGEQFF
TRBV6-2/TRBV6-3	.	.	TRBJ2-7	TGTGCCAGCAGTTCCCCGGGCATGCAGTACTTC	CASSSPGMQYF
TRBV6-1	few	TRBD2	TRBJ2-7	TGTGCCAGCGGACTAGCGGGTTTCTACGAGCAGTACTTC	CASGLAGFYEQYF
TRBV11-2	.	.	TRBJ2-7	TGTGCCAGCAGCTTAGGCGTGGGGCTCGACGAGCAGTACTTC	CASSLGVGLDEQYF
TRBV13	.	.	TRBJ2-1	TGTGCCAGCAGCTCTCGGGGCAGGGTCTACAATGAGCAGTTCTTC	CASSSRGRVYNEQFF
TRBV6-1	.	TRBD2	TRBJ2-1	TGTGCCAGTACGGGACTAGCGGGAGTCAATGAGCAGTTCTTC	CASTGLAGVNEQFF
TRBV5-1	many	.	TRBJ1-3	TGCGCCAGCAGCTCCGCCGGACAGAACACCATATATTTT	CASSSAGQNTIYF
TRBV12-3/TRBV12-4	.	.	TRBJ2-2	TGTGCCAGCAGTTCTTTTCGGGGCTCTAGCACCGGGGAGCTGTTTTTT	CASSSFRGSSTGELFF
TRBV3-1	few	.	TRBJ1-3	TGTGCCAGCAGCCAAGCGGGCAGCAAAGGGAACACCATATATTTT	CASSQAGSKGNTIYF
TRBV7-9	few	TRBD1	TRBJ2-5	TGTGCCAGCAGCTTTGGCGACAGGGTCTTCCAAGAGACCCAGTACTTC	CASSFGDRVFQETQYF
TRBV3-1	few	TRBD2	TRBJ2-7	TGTGCCAGCAGCCAAGAGGTGGGGGGGACCTACGAGCAGTACTTC	CASSQEVGGTYEQYF
TRBV12-3/TRBV12-4	.	TRBD1	TRBJ2-1	TGTGCCAGTCTCAGGACAGGGGGGAGTAATGAGCAGTTCTTC	CASLRTGGSNEQFF
TRBV18	.	.	TRBJ1-5	TGTGCCAGCTCGCAGGGATCCCCAAATAGCAATCAGCCCCAGCATTTT	CASSQGSPNSNQPQHF
TRBV20-1	few	TRBD2	TRBJ2-5	TGCAGTGCTTTGGGGCTAGCGGGATCGAGCGGAGAGACCCAGTACTTC	CSALGLAGSSGETQYF
TRBV7-2	few	TRBD1	TRBJ1-6	TGTGCCAGCAGCTGGTACAGGGGTGAATCACCCCTCCACTTT	CASSWYRGESPLHF
TRBV7-6	.	TRBD2	TRBJ2-3	TGTGCCAGCAGCTTAGATACGGGACTAGCGGGGACGATTGGGGAAGATACGCAGTATTTT	CASSLDTGLAGTIGEDTQYF
TRBV7-2	many	.	TRBJ1-4	TGTGCCAGCAGCATAAACTCGAATGAAAAACTGTTTTTT	CASSINSNEKLFF
TRBV12-3/TRBV12-4	many	.	TRBJ2-3	TGTGCCAGCAGTTCTCTGGGCACAGATACGCAGTATTTT	CASSSLGTDTQYF
TRBV7-2	.	TRBD2	TRBJ2-5	TGTGCCAGCAGCACCTCAGCGGGAGGGCCCTTGACCCAGTACTTC	CASSTSAGGPLTQYF
TRBV5-1	.	.	TRBJ1-1	TGCGCCAGCAGCCGCAGGGACCCAATGAACACTGAAGCTTTCTTT	CASSRRDPMNTEAFF
TRBV7-3	many	.	TRBJ2-1	TGTGCCAGCAGCTTAAAGAGGGCGAGCGGCTACAATGAGCAGTTCTTC	CASSLKRASGYNEQFF
TRBV2	few	.	TRBJ1-2	TGTGCCAGCAGTGGAACGAGATATGGCTACACCTTC	CASSGTRYGYTF
TRBV11-1	.	TRBD2	TRBJ2-2	TGTGCCAGCAGCCCCCACGGACGGAGCGGGAGAGTCCGAGGGGAGCTGTTTTTT	CASSPHGRSGRVRGELFF
TRBV12-3/TRBV12-4	few	.	TRBJ1-1	TGTGCCAGCAGTAGGGGACACAAGAACACTGAAGCTTTCTTT	CASSRGHKNTEAFF
TRBV20-1	.	.	TRBJ1-4	TGCAGTGCTAAGATCCCCTTCCACGAAAAACTGTTTTTT	CSAKIPFHEKLFF
TRBV6-1	.	.	TRBJ2-7	TGTGCCAGCAGTGAGGTGGCCGGGCCCTACGAGCAGTACTTC	CASSEVAGPYEQYF
TRBV5-1	few	.	TRBJ2-3	TGCGCCAGCAGGGGAGAAGGGGATACGCAGTATTTT	CASRGEGDTQYF
TRBV9	.	.	TRBJ1-2	TGTGCCAGCAGCGTAGTTGGGAATGGCTACACCTTC	CASSVVGNGYTF
TRBV5-1	.	.	TRBJ2-1	TGCGCCAGCAGCTTGTGGGCAGGGAATAACAATGAGCAGTTCTTC	CASSLWAGNNNEQFF